The entry below gives a single T cell receptor beta chain sequence along with its context. What it binds is unknown. TCRdb keeps only in-frame clones here, not all; method: immunoSEQ multiplex PCR. Of roughly 2.5 million clones listed, roughly nine tenths are singletons. This sample is drawn from a study of shared clonotypes between healthy human individuals. Study as a whole: Donors, aged 18 to 49, were a couple of women and three men. General observations from the study: Expectations were that clonotype sharing among donors would be affected by sequencing depth.

The sequencing sample was made of naive CD4+ T cells sorted from blood. Noted subset: CD45RA+ positively selected. This clonotype was obtained from a man between 18 and 35 years old in good health.

CDR3: CASSLGAYGYTF. CDR3 nucleotides: TGCGCCAGCAGCTTGGGAGCCTATGGCTACACCTTC. The gene calls are TRBV5-1 and TRBJ1-2; no firm D call. The CDR3 runs to 12 residues. The ends were cut back, 0 bases at V and 4 bases at J, with 4 bases in the middle. Germline CDR1 SGHRS, CDR2 YFSETQ.